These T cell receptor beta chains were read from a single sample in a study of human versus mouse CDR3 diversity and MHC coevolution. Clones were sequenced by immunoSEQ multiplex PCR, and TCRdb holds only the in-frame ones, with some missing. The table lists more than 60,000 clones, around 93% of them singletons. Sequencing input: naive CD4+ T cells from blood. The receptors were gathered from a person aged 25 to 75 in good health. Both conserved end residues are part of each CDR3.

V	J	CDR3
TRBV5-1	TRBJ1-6	CASSHGQNNSPLHF
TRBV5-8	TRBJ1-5	CASSLLGGTLAQPQHF
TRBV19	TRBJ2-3	CASSHPSGPSTDTQYF
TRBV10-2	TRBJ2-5	CASSGQGARGETQYF
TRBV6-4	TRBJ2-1	CASSAGTSGRAEQFF
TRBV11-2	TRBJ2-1	CASSPRASGYSYNEQFF
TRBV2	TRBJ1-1	CASSGVRLNTEAFF
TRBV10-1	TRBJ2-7	CASSGVKGAGATNEQYF
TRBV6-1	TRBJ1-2	CASKSRQINYGYTF
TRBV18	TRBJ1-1	CASHGTGGNTEAFF
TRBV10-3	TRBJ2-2	CAISGTPGQNNTGELFF
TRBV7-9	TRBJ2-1	CASSEQGVQGNEQFF
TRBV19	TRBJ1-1	CASSSSAGRNEAFF
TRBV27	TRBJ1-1	CASSLNRDPNTEAFF
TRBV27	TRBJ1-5	CASSLVSRGPNQPQHF
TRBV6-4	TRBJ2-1	CASSKLTGVPYNEQFF
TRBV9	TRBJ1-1	CASSGGPDLRTEAFF
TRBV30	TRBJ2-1	CAWSVGNEQFF
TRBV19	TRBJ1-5	CASSDRGGIQPQHF
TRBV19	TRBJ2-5	CASSRGTGRQTQYF
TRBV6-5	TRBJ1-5	CASSAGTGDNQPQHF
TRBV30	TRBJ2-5	CAWRGTGTGKTQYF
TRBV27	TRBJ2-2	CASLNPGQGVVGELFF
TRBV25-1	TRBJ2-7	CATAKGGAGYEQYF
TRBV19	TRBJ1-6	CASSIGDSSPLHF
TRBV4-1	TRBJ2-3	CASSPLAGVNTGTQYF
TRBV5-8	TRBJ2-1	CASILTGGRYNEQFF
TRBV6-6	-	CASSYSSRRGYEQYF
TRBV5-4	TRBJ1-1	CASGQGNTEAFF
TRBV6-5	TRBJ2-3	CASSYSDRGYTDTQYF
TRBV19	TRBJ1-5	CASSTGTGGYSNQPQHF
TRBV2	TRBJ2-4	CASSAGGNIQYF
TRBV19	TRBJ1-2	CASGWQSYGYTF
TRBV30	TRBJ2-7	CAWSGGGRSYEQYF
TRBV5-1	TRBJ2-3	CASSQTGGRTDTQYF
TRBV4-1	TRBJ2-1	CASSQRALQGALGNEQFF
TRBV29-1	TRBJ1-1	CSVWEAKNTEAFF